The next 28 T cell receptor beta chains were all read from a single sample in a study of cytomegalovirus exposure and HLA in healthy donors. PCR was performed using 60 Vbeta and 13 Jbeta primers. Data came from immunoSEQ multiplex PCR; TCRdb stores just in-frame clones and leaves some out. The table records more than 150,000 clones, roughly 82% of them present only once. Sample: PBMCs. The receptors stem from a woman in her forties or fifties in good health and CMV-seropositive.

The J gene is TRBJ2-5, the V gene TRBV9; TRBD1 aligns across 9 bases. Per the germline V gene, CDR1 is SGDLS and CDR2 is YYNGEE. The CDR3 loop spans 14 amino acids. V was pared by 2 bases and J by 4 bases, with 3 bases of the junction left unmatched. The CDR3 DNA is TGTGCCAGCAGCGTGGGACAGGGAAGAGAGACCCAGTACTTC. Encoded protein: CASSVGQGRETQYF.

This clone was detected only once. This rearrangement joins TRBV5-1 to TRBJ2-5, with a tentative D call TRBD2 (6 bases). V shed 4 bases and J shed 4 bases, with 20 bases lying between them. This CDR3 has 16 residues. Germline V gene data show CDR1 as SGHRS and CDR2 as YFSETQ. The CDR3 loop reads CASSPQGGGSLETQYF. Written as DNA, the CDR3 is TGCGCCAGCAGCCCTCAGGGAGGAGGGTCCCTAGAGACCCAGTACTTC.

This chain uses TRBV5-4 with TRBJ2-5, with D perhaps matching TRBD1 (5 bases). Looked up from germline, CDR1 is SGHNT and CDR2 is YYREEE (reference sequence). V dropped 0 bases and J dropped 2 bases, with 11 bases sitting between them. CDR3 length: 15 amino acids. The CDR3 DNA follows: TGTGCCAGCAGCTTGGTTGCCAGGGCTCAAGAGACCCAGTACTTC. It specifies CASSLVARAQETQYF.

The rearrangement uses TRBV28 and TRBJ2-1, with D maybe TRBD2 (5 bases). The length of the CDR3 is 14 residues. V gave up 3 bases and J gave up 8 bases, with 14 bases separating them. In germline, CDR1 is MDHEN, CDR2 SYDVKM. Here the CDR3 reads CASSLASFSDEQFF. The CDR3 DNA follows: TGTGCCAGCAGTTTGGCTAGCTTTAGTGATGAGCAGTTCTTC.

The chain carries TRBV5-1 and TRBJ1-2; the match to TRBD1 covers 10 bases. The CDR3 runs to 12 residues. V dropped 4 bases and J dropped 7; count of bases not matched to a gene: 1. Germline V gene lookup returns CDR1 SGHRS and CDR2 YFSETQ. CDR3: CASSRDRGGYTF. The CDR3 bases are TGCGCCAGCAGCCGGGACAGGGGTGGCTACACCTTC.

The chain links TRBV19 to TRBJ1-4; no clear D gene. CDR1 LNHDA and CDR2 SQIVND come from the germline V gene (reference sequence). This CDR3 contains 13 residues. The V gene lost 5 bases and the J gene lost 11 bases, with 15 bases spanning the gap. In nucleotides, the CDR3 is TGTGCCAGTAGTCTGTCCCCCTCGCGGAAACTGTTTTTT. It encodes CASSLSPSRKLFF.

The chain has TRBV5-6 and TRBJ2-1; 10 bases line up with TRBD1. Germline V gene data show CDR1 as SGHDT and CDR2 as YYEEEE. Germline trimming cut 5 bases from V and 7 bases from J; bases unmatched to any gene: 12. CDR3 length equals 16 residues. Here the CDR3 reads CASRAGRQGAGNEQFF. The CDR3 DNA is TGTGCCAGCAGGGCCGGTCGACAGGGGGCAGGGAATGAGCAGTTCTTC.

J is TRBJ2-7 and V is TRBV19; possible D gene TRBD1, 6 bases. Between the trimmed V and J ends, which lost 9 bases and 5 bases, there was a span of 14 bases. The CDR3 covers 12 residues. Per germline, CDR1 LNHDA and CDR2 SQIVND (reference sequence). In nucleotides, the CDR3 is TGTGCCAGGGGTACAGGGACGCACGAGCAGTACTTC. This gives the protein CARGTGTHEQYF. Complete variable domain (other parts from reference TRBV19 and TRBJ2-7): DGGITQSPKYLFRKEGQNVTLSCEQNLNHDAMYWYRQDPGQGLRLIYYSQIVNDFQKGDIAEGYSVSREKKESFPLTVTSAQKNPTAFYLCARGTGTHEQYFGPGTRLTVT.

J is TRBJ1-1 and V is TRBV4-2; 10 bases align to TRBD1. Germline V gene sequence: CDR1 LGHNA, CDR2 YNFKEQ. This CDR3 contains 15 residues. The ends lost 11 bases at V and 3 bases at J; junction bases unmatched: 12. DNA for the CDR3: TGTGCCGGGGAGGGGACAGGGGAATTTGACACTGAAGCTTTCTTT. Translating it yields CAGEGTGEFDTEAFF.

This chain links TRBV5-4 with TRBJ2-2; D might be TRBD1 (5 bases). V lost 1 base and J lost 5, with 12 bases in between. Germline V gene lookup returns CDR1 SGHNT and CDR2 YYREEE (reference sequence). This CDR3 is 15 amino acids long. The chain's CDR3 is CASSLRQGRTGELFF. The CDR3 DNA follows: TGTGCCAGCAGCTTGAGGCAGGGTAGGACCGGGGAGCTGTTTTTT.

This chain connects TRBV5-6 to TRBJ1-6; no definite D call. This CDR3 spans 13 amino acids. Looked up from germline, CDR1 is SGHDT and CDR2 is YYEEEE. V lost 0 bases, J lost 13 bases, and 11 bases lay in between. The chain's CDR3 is CASSLASEPPLHF. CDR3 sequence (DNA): TGTGCCAGCAGCTTGGCTTCGGAGCCGCCCCTCCACTTT.

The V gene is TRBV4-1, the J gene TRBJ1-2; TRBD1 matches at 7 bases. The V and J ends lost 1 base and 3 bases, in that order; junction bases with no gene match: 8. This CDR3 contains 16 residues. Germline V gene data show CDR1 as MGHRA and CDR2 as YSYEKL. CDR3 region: CASSQVTGWEDYGYTF. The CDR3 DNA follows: TGCGCCAGCAGCCAAGTGACAGGGTGGGAGGACTATGGCTACACCTTC.

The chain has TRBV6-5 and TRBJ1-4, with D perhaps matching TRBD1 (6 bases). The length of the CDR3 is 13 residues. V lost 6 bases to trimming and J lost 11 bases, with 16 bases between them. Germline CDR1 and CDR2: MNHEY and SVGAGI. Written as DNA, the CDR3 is TGTGCCAGCAGCCCCGGGGCAGGACAGAAACTGTTTTTT. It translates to CASSPGAGQKLFF.

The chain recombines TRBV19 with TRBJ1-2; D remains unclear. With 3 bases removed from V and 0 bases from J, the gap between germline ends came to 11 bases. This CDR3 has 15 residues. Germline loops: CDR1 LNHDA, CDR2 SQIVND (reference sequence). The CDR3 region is CASSIEAGANYGYTF. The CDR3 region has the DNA TGTGCCAGTAGTATTGAGGCCGGGGCTAACTATGGCTACACCTTC. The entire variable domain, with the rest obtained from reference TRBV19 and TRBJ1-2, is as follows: DGGITQSPKYLFRKEGQNVTLSCEQNLNHDAMYWYRQDPGQGLRLIYYSQIVNDFQKGDIAEGYSVSREKKESFPLTVTSAQKNPTAFYLCASSIEAGANYGYTFGSGTRLTVV.

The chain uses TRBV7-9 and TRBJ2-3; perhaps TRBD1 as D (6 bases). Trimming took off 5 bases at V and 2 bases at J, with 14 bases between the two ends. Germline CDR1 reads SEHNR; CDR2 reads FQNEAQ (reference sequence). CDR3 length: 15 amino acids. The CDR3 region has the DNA TGTGCCAGCAGCACAAGGGGGATTAACACAGATACGCAGTATTTT. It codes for CASSTRGINTDTQYF. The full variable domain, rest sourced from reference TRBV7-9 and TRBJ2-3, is DTGVSQNPRHKITKRGQNVTFRCDPISEHNRLYWYRQTLGQGPEFLTYFQNEAQLEKSRLLSDRFSAERPKGSFSTLEIQRTEQGDSAMYLCASSTRGINTDTQYFGPGTRLTVL.

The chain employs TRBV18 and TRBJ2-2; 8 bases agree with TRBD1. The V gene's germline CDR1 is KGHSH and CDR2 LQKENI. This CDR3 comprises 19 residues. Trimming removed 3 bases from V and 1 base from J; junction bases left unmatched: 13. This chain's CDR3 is CASSPPGQGAGRNTGELFF. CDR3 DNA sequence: TGTGCCAGCTCACCCCCCGGGCAGGGGGCGGGAAGGAACACCGGGGAGCTGTTTTTT.

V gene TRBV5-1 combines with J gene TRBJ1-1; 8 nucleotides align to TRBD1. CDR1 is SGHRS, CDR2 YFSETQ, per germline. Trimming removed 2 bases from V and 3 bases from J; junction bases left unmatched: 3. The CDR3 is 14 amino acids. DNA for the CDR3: TGCGCCAGCAGCTTCGGACAGGGTCACACTGAAGCTTTCTTT. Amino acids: CASSFGQGHTEAFF. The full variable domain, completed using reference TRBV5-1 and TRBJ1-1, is KAGVTQTPRYLIKTRGQQVTLSCSPISGHRSVSWYQQTPGQGLQFLFEYFSETQRNKGNFPGRFSGRQFSNSRSEMNVSTLELGDSALYLCASSFGQGHTEAFFGQGTRLTVV.

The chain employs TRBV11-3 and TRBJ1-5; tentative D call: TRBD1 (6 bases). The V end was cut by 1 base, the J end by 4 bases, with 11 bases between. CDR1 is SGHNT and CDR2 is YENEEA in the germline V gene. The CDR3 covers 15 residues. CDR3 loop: CASSLGDINNQPQHF. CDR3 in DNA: TGTGCCAGCAGCTTAGGGGACATCAATAATCAGCCCCAGCATTTT.

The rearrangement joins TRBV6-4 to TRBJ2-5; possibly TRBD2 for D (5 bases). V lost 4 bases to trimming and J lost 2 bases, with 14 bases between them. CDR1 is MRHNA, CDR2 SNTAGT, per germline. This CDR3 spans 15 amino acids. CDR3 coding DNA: TGTGCCAGCAGTGGTTTCGGACGACTACAAGAGACCCAGTACTTC. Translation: CASSGFGRLQETQYF.

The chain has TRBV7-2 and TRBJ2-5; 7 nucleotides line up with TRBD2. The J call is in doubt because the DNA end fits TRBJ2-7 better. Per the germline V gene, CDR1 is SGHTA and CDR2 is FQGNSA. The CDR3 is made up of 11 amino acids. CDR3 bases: TGTGCCAGCAGGGGGGGGTACGAGCAGTACTTC. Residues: CASRGGYEQYF.

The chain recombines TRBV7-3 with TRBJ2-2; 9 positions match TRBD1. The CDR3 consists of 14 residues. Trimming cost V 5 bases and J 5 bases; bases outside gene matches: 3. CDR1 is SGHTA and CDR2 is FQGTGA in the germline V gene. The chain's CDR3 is CASSADRGTGELFF. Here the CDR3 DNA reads TGTGCCAGCAGCGCGGACAGGGGAACCGGGGAGCTGTTTTTT.

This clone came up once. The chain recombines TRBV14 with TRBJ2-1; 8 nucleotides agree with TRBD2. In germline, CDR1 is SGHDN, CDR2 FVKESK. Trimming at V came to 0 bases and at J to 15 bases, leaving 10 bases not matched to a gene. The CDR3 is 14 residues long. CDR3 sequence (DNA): TGTGCCAGCAGCCAAGATCTGTCGGGGGGGGCCCCGTTCTTC. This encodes CASSQDLSGGAPFF.

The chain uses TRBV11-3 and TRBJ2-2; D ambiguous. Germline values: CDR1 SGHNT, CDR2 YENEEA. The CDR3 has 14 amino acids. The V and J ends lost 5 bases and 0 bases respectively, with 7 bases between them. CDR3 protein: CASSPTTNTGELFF. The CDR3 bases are TGTGCCAGCAGCCCCACAACGAACACCGGGGAGCTGTTTTTT.

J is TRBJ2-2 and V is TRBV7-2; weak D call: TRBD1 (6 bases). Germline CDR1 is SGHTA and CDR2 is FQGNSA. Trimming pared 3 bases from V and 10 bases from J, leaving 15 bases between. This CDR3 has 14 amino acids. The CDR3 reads CASSFSRQALELFF. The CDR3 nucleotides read TGTGCCAGCAGCTTCAGTAGACAGGCTCTGGAGCTGTTTTTT.

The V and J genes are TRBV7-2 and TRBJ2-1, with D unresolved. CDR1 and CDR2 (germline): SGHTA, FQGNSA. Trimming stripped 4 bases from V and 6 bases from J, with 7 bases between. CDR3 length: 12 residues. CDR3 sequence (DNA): TGTGCCAGCAGCTCGATCGGCAATGAGCAGTTCTTC. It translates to CASSSIGNEQFF.

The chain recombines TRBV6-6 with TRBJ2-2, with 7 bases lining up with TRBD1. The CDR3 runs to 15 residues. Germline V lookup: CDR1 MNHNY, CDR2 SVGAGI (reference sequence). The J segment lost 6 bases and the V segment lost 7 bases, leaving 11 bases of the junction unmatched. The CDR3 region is CASTTPDRAAGELFF. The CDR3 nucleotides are TGTGCCAGCACCACCCCCGACAGGGCGGCCGGGGAGCTGTTTTTT.

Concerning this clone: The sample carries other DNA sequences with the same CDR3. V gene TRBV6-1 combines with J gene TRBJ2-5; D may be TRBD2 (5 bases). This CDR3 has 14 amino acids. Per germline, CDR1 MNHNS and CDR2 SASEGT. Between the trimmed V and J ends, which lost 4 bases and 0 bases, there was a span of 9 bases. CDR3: CASSGGGNQETQYF. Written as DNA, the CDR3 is TGTGCCAGCAGTGGAGGAGGAAACCAAGAGACCCAGTACTTC.

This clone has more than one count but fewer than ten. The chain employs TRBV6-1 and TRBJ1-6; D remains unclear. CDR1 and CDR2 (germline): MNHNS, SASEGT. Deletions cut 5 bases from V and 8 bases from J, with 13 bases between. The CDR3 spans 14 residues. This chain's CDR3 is CASSFGENHSPLHF. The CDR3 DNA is TGTGCCAGCAGTTTCGGGGAAAATCATTCACCCCTCCACTTT.